This T cell receptor (beta chain) stems from a study of blood T cells in healthy people across ages. Study-wide results and caveats: Donors of long life had a larger count of naive CD4+ cells and greater diversity than aged donors. The fall in TCR beta diversity per million T cells was roughly linear with age.

CDR1 and CDR2 (germline): MGHDK, SYGVNS. The CDR3 sequence is 15 residues long. With V trimmed by 4 bases and J by 9 bases, 10 bases remained unmatched. The authors ran a second PCR of 7 to 11 cycles using a sample-barcoded 5' primer and a J-beta primer mix. MiXCR was run by TCRdb on the 5' RACE reads, yielding one entry per CDR3 protein. The sample lists 650,000 to 800,000 distinct CDR3 sequences, under 55% occurring once. This clonotype was detected only a few times. The antigen is unknown. Donors gave roughly 10 milliliters of peripheral blood apiece. This clonotype was sampled from a man between 60 and 75 years old in good health. Sequencing was carried out using blood. The chain joins TRBV25-1 to TRBJ2-1; TRBD1 agrees at 9 bases. CDR3: CASSAPGQGRLEQFF. CDR3 in DNA: TGTGCCAGCAGTGCCCCCGGACAGGGGCGTCTTGAGCAGTTCTTC. The full variable domain, rest sourced from reference TRBV25-1 and TRBJ2-1, is EADIYQTPRYLVIGTGKKITLECSQTMGHDKMYWYQQDPGMELHLIHYSYGVNSTEKGDLSSESTVSRIRTEHFPLTLESARPSHTSQYLCASSAPGQGRLEQFFGPGTRLTVL.